One TCR beta chain is described in this entry. Its specificity is unknown. CDR1 and CDR2 (germline): MNHNS, SASEGT. V dropped 9 bases and J dropped 0 bases, with 15 bases sitting between them. The CDR3 is 15 amino acids. The tissue used was unsorted bulk material of about 19-34 mg. RNA and DNA were co-extracted from it with the AllPrep DNA/RNA mini kit. Per tumor, sampling covered five separate regions. These data are taken from a study of tumor-infiltrating lymphocytes in primary liver carcinoma. Findings of the study overall: Tumors and blood were compared for top-250-clone fraction, and tumors had the significantly higher value (p = 0.039).

TCR beta cDNA was made from 450 to 500 ng total RNA with a constant-region primer. Libraries of TCR beta came from three nested multiplex PCR rounds with slightly modified ARM-PCR. Both of the initial two PCR rounds ran for approximately 11 cycles and employed TRBV1-TRBV30 forward primers alongside a C-beta reverse primer. TCRdb called the multiplex PCR reads again in MiXCR, with one record for every CDR3 protein. Of 99,000 or so distinct CDR3 sequences listed, roughly 69% are singletons. What was sequenced was liver tumor tissue from sampling region 5. The subset is: tumor region T5, tumor centre. The sequence was collected from a woman aged 55-75 years with primary liver carcinoma and hepatitis B virus infection. V usage is TRBV6-1 and J usage is TRBJ1-5; D remains ambiguous. Here the CDR3 reads CASRDLADSNQPQHF. The CDR3 DNA reads TGTGCCAGTAGAGATTTGGCCGATAGCAATCAGCCCCAGCATTTT.